This TCR beta chain was retrieved from a study of T cells in Graves' hyperthyroidism and ophthalmopathy. Study-wide results and limits: Separating ophthalmopathy from stable hyperthyroidism was achieved by a 13 V-J model.

RNA transcripts gave rise to amplified TCR beta CDR3 regions. The HTBI set primed first-round TCR CDR3 RT-PCR. MiXCR, applied by TCRdb to the multiplex PCR reads, yields one record per CDR3 protein. The table records under 650,000 distinct CDR3 sequences, 15% to 20% of them present only once. With regard to this clonotype: Antigen: not known.

The clonotype was recovered from a woman in her 30s with Graves' hyperthyroidism. Sequences were obtained from blood.

The CDR3, as DNA: TGTGCCAGCAGCTGGGGGACCCCCGGCAGCGAGCAGTACTTC. Its translation: CASSWGTPGSEQYF. The chain has TRBV5-6 and TRBJ2-7; either TRBD1 or TRBD2 may fit D (5 bases each). Trimming pared 3 bases from V and 6 bases from J, leaving 16 bases between. CDR3 length equals 14 residues. Germline CDR1 SGHDT, CDR2 YYEEEE. The full variable domain, rest sourced from reference TRBV5-6 and TRBJ2-7, is DAGVTQSPTHLIKTRGQQVTLRCSPKSGHDTVSWYQQALGQGPQFIFQYYEEEERQRGNFPDRFSGHQFPNYSSELNVNALLLGDSALYLCASSWGTPGSEQYFGPGTRLTVT.